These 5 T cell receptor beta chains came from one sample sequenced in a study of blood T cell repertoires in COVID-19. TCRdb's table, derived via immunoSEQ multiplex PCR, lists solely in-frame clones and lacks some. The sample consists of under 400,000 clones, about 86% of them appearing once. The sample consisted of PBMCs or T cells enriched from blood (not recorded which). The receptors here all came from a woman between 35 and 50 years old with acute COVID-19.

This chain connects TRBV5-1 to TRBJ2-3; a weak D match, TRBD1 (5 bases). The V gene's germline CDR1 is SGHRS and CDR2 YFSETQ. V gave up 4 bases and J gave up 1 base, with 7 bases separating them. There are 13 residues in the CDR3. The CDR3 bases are TGCGCCAGCAGCCCGACAGGCACAGATACGCAGTATTTT. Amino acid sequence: CASSPTGTDTQYF.

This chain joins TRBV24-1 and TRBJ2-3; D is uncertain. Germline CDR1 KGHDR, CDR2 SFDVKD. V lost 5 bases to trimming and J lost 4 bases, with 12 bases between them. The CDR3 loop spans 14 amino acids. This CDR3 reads CATSATTTSDTQYF. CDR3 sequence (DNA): TGTGCCACCAGTGCCACGACAACCTCAGATACGCAGTATTTT.

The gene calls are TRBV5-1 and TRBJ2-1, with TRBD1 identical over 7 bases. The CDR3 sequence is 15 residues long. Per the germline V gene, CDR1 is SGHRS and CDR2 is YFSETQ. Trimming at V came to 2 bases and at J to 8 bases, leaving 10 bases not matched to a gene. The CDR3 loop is CASSLGGAGAYEQFF. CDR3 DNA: TGCGCCAGCAGCTTAGGGGGCGCAGGTGCTTATGAGCAGTTCTTC. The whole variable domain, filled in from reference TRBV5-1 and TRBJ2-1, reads KAGVTQTPRYLIKTRGQQVTLSCSPISGHRSVSWYQQTPGQGLQFLFEYFSETQRNKGNFPGRFSGRQFSNSRSEMNVSTLELGDSALYLCASSLGGAGAYEQFFGPGTRLTVL.

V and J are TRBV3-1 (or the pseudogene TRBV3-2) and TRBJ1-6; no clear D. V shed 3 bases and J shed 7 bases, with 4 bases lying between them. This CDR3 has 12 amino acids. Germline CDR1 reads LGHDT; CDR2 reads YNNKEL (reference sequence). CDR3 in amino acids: CASSQENSPLHF. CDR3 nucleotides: TGTGCCAGCAGCCAGGAGAATTCACCCCTCCACTTT.

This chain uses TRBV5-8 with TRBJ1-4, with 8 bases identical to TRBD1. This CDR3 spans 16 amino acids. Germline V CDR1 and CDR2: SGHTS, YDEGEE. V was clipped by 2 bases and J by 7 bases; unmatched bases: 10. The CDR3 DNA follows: TGTGCCAGCAGCTTACCGACAGGGGTTCTTATTGAAAAACTGTTTTTT. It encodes CASSLPTGVLIEKLFF.